The 10 T cell receptor beta chains presented below share a single source sample, sequenced in a study of blood T cell repertoires in COVID-19. Clones were sequenced by immunoSEQ multiplex PCR, and TCRdb holds only the in-frame ones, with some missing. The sample includes some 140,000 clones, roughly 80% of them seen just once. Sequencing used peripheral blood. The receptors were sampled from an elderly man with acute or convalescent COVID-19.

The rearrangement links TRBV5-1 to TRBJ1-1; TRBD1 matches at 7 bases. Unmatched junction bases numbered 8, after V lost 3 bases and J lost 3 bases. The length of the CDR3 is 15 residues. The V gene's germline CDR1 is SGHRS and CDR2 YFSETQ. CDR3 coding DNA: TGCGCCAGCAGCTCACAACCCGACAGGGACACTGAAGCTTTCTTT. Its protein product is CASSSQPDRDTEAFF. The entire variable domain, with the rest obtained from reference TRBV5-1 and TRBJ1-1, is as follows: KAGVTQTPRYLIKTRGQQVTLSCSPISGHRSVSWYQQTPGQGLQFLFEYFSETQRNKGNFPGRFSGRQFSNSRSEMNVSTLELGDSALYLCASSSQPDRDTEAFFGQGTRLTVV.

The rearrangement links TRBV5-5 to TRBJ2-3; maybe TRBD2 (5 bases). The CDR3 runs to 11 residues. Between the trimmed V and J ends, which lost 4 bases and 7 bases, there was a span of 7 bases. Germline loops: CDR1 SGHKS, CDR2 YYEKEE (reference sequence). The CDR3 is CASSLDYTQYF. The CDR3, as DNA: TGTGCCAGCAGCCTGGACTATACGCAGTATTTT.

The rearrangement links TRBV19 to TRBJ2-7; a possible D gene is TRBD2 (5 bases). The CDR3 runs 13 residues. Trimming cost V 5 bases and J 5 bases, with 13 bases left between them. Germline CDR1 is LNHDA and CDR2 is SQIVND (reference sequence). The CDR3 here is CASSLRDLNEQYF. The DNA for the CDR3 is TGTGCCAGTAGTCTACGGGATCTAAACGAGCAGTACTTC.

The CDR3 loop is CASSLWGTGTNSPLHF. DNA for the CDR3: TGTGCCAGCAGCTTGTGGGGGACAGGGACTAATTCACCCCTCCACTTT. The chain recombines TRBV11-3 with TRBJ1-6, with 9 positions matching TRBD1. The length of the CDR3 is 16 residues. V shed 3 bases and J 6 bases; nucleotides not matched to a gene: 6. The V gene's germline CDR1 is SGHNT and CDR2 YENEEA. Drawing the rest from reference TRBV11-3 and TRBJ1-6, the complete variable domain is EAGVVQSPRYKIIEKKQPVAFWCNPISGHNTLYWYLQNLGQGPELLIRYENEEAVDDSQLPKDRFSAERLKGVDSTLKIQPAELGDSAVYLCASSLWGTGTNSPLHFGNGTRLTVT.

The rearrangement links TRBV7-8 to TRBJ2-1; perhaps TRBD1 as D (6 bases). The CDR3 is 17 amino acids. The germline V gene has CDR1 SGHVS and CDR2 FQNEAQ. V lost 0 bases and J 7 bases, leaving 19 bases between the germline ends. The CDR3 coding sequence is TGTGCCAGCAGCTTAGCTTCACTGGGGGCCGGCTATAATGAGCAGTTCTTC. Encoded protein: CASSLASLGAGYNEQFF.

In its sample, this clone was seen once. The chain uses TRBV7-9 and TRBJ1-2; a possible D gene is TRBD1 (6 bases). This CDR3 comprises 14 residues. The germline CDR1 and CDR2 sequences are SEHNR and FQNEAQ (reference sequence). Trimming pared 0 bases from V and 3 bases from J, leaving 8 bases between. The CDR3 protein is CASSLANRDYGYTF. In DNA, the CDR3 is TGTGCCAGCAGCTTAGCTAACAGGGACTATGGCTACACCTTC.

The chain uses TRBV12-3 or TRBV12-4 and TRBJ2-2; possible D gene TRBD1, 6 bases. Trimming pared 7 bases from V and 5 bases from J, leaving 11 bases between. This CDR3 is built from 13 residues. CDR3 sequence: CASTTGQTGELFF. The CDR3 coding sequence is TGTGCCAGCACTACCGGACAGACCGGGGAGCTGTTTTTT.

The chain couples TRBV30 to TRBJ1-3; D is ambiguous. This CDR3 is built from 13 residues. V lost 4 bases, J lost 1 base, and 8 bases lay in between. Germline V CDR1 and CDR2: GTSNPN, SVGIG (reference sequence). The CDR3 loop is CAWNQDSGNTIYF. The CDR3, as DNA: TGTGCCTGGAATCAGGATTCTGGAAACACCATATATTTT.

This chain joins TRBV6-4 and TRBJ2-3, with 7 bases fitting TRBD1. This CDR3 comprises 16 residues. The germline gives CDR1 MRHNA, CDR2 SNTAGT. The J segment lost 4 bases and the V segment lost 6 bases, leaving 13 bases of the junction unmatched. Written as DNA, the CDR3 is TGTGCCAGCAGCCCTACGACAGGGTTAGTGGCAGATACGCAGTATTTT. Its protein is CASSPTTGLVADTQYF.

The rearrangement links TRBV19 to TRBJ2-5; 9 nucleotides agree with TRBD1. Germline-derived CDR1 and CDR2 are LNHDA and SQIVND (reference sequence). The CDR3 contains 17 residues. J lost 6 bases, V lost 4 bases, and 15 bases had no gene match. The CDR3 nucleotides read TGTGCCAGTAGTACAACCGGGACAGGGAGTAGCATGCAGACCCAGTACTTC. Encoded protein: CASSTTGTGSSMQTQYF.